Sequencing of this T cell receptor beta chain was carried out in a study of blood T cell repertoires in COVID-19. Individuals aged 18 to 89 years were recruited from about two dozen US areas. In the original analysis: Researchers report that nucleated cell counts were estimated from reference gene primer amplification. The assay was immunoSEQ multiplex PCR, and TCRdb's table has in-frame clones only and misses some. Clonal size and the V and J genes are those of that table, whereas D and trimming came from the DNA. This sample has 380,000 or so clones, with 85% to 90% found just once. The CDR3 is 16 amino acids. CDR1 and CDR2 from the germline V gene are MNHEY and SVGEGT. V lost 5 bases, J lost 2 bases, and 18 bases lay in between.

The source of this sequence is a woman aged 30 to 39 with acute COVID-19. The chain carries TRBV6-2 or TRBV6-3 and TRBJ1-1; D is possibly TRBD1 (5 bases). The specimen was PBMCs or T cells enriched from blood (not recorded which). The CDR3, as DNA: TGTGCCAGCAGTATGGGATATATACAGGTAAACACTGAAGCTTTCTTT. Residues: CASSMGYIQVNTEAFF.